This T cell receptor beta chain comes out of a study of blood T cell repertoires in COVID-19. About the research overall: The samples span acute and convalescent COVID-19 from the United States, Italy and Spain. Sample material is recorded as cDNA or gDNA derived from T cells, B-cell-depleted T cells, or PBMCs.

Per germline, CDR1 MDHEN and CDR2 SYDVKM. Trimming at V came to 8 bases and at J to 2 bases, leaving 12 bases not matched to a gene. CDR3 length equals 15 residues. As handled by the study authors: Amplifying reference gene primers gave estimates of nucleated cell counts. Sequenced by immunoSEQ multiplex PCR; TCRdb stores in-frame clones only, minus some. The DNA was the basis for D and trimming; V, J and clone size are from that table. The sample consists of 66,000 or so clones, around four fifths of them appearing once. The chain links TRBV28 to TRBJ2-7; 7 bases are shared with TRBD2. The TCR comes from a human donor in a cohort sampled during active COVID-19. The sample comprised peripheral blood. The CDR3, as DNA: TGTGCCAGCGGGGCGTCGGGAGGAGTGGCCTACGAGCAGTACTTC. It specifies CASGASGGVAYEQYF.